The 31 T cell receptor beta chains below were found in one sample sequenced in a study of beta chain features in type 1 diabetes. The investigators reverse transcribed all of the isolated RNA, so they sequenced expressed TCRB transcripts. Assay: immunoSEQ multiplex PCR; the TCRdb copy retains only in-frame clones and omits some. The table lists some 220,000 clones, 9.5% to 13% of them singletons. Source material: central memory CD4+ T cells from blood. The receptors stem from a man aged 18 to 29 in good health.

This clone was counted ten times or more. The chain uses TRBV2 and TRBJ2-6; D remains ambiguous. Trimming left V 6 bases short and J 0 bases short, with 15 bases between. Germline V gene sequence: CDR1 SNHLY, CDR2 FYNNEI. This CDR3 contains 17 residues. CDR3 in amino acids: CASSFSARHSGANVLTF. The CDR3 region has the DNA TGTGCCAGCAGCTTCAGCGCACGCCACTCTGGGGCCAACGTCCTGACTTTC.

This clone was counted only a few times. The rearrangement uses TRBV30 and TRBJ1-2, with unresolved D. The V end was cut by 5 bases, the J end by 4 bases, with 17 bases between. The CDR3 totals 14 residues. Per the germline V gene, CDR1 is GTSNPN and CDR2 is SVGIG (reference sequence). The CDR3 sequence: CAWDHRASFYGYTF. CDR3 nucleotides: TGTGCCTGGGACCACCGGGCCTCTTTCTATGGCTACACCTTC.

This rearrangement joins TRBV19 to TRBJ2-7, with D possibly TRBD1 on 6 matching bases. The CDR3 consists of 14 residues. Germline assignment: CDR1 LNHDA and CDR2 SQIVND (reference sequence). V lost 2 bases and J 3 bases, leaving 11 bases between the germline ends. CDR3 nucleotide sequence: TGTGCCAGTAGTATAACAGGGAGTTACTACGAGCAGTACTTC. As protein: CASSITGSYYEQYF.

Written as DNA, the CDR3 is TGCACCAGCAGGGCACCGATAGCAAGCGCGCCCCAGCATTTT. This translates into CTSRAPIASAPQHF. The V call is TRBV1, the J call TRBJ1-5. TRBV1 is labeled a pseudogene. There are 14 residues in the CDR3.

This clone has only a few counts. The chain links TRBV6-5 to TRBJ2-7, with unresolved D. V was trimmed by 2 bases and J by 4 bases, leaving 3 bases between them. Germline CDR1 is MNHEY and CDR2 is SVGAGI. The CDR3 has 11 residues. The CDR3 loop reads CASSYLYEQYF. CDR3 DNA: TGTGCCAGCAGTTACCTATACGAGCAGTACTTC.

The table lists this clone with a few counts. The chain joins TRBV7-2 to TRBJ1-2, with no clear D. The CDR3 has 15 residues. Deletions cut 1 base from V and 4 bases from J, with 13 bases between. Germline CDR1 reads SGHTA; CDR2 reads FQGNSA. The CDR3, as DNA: TGTGCCAGCAGCTTAGGGGCAGGACCCCGCTATGGCTACACCTTC. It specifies CASSLGAGPRYGYTF.

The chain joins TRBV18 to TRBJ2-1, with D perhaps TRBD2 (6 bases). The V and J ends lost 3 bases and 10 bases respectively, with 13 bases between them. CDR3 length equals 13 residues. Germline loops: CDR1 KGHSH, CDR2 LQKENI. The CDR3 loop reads CASSPIGGWEQFF. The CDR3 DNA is TGTGCCAGCTCACCGATCGGGGGTTGGGAGCAGTTCTTC.

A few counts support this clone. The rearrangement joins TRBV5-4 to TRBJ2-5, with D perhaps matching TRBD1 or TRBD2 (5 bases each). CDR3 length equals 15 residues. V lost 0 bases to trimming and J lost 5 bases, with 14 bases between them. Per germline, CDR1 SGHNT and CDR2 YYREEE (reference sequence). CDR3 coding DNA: TGTGCCAGCAGCTTGGGTTATGAGGGGCCGGAGACCCAGTACTTC. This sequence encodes CASSLGYEGPETQYF.

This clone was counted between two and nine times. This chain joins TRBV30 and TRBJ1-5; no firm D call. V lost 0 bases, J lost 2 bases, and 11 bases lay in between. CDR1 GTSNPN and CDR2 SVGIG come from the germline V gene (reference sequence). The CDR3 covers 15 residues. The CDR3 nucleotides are TGTGCCTGGAGTGTTGCTCGGGGAGGCAATCAGCCCCAGCATTTT. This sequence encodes CAWSVARGGNQPQHF.

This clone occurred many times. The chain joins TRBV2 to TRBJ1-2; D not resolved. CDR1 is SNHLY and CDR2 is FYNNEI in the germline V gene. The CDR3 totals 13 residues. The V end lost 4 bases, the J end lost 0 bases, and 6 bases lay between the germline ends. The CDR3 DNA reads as TGTGCCAGCAGTGGACGGACTAACTATGGCTACACCTTC. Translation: CASSGRTNYGYTF.

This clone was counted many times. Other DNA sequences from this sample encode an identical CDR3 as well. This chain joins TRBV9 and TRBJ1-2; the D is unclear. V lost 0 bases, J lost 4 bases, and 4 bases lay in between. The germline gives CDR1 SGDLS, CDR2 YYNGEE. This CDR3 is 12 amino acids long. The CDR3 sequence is CASSVAGYGYTF. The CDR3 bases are TGTGCCAGCAGCGTAGCAGGCTATGGCTACACCTTC.

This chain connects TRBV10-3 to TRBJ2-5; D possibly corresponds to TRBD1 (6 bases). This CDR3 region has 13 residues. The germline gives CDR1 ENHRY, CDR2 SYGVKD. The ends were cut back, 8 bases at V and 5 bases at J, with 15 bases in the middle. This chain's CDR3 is CAISRGGLETQYF. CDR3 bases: TGTGCCATCTCGAGAGGGGGTTTGGAGACCCAGTACTTC.

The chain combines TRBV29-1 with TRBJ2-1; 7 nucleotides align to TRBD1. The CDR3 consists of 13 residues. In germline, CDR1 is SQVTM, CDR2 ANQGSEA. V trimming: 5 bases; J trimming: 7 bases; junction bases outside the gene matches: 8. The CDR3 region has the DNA TGCAGCGTTCGGGCAGGGGGATGGAATGAGCAGTTCTTC. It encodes CSVRAGGWNEQFF.

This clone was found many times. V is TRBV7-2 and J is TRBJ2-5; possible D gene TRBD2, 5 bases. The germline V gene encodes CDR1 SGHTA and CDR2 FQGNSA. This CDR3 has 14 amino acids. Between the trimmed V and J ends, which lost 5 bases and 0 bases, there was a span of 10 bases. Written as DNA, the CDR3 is TGTGCCAGCAGCCCTGGACTTAACCAAGAGACCCAGTACTTC. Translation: CASSPGLNQETQYF.

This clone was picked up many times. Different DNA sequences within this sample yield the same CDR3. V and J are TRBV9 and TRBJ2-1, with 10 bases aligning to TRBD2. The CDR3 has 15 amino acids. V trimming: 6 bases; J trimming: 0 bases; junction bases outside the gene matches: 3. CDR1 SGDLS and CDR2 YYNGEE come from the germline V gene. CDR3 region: CASTSSGSSYNEQFF. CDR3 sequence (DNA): TGTGCCAGCACTTCTAGCGGGAGCTCCTACAATGAGCAGTTCTTC.

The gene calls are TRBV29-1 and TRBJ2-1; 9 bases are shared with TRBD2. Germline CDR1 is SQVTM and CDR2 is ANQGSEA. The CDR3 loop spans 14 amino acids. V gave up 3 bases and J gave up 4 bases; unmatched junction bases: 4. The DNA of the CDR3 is TGCAGCGTTGATCGCGGGAGGGAGTACAATGAGCAGTTCTTC. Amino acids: CSVDRGREYNEQFF.

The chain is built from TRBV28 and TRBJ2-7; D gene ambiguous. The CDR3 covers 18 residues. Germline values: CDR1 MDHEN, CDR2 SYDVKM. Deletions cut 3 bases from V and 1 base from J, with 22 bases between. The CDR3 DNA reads TGTGCCAGCAGTTTTCCATTAGGGCTCGGTAAAATATCCTACGAGCAGTACTTC. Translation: CASSFPLGLGKISYEQYF.

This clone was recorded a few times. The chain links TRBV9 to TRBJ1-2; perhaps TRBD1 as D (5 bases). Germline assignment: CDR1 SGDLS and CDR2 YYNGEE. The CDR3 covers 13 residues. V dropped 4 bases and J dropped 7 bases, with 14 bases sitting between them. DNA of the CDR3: TGTGCCAGCAGCCCCGGTCCCGGGGGTGGCTACACCTTC. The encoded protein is CASSPGPGGGYTF.

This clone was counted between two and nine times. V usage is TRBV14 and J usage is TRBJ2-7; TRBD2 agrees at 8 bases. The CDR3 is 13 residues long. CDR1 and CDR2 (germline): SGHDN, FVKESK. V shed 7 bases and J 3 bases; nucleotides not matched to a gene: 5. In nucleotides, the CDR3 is TGTGCCAGCAACCTTGCGGGAGGCTACGAGCAGTACTTC. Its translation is CASNLAGGYEQYF.

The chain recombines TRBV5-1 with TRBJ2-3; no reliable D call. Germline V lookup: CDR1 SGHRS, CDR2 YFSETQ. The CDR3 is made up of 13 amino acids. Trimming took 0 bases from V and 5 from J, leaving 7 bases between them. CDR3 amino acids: CASSLAGVDTQYF. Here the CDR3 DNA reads TGCGCCAGCAGCTTGGCTGGGGTAGATACGCAGTATTTT.

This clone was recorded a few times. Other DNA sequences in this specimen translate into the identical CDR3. The CDR3, as DNA: TGTGCCAGCAGCTTAAGTCTAGCGGGGACCTACAATGAGCAGTTCTTC. Its translation is CASSLSLAGTYNEQFF. The J gene is TRBJ2-1, the V gene TRBV7-2; TRBD2 aligns across 9 bases. CDR1 is SGHTA, CDR2 FQGNSA, per germline. V lost 2 bases to trimming and J lost 2 bases; unmatched junction nucleotides: 4. This CDR3 spans 16 amino acids.

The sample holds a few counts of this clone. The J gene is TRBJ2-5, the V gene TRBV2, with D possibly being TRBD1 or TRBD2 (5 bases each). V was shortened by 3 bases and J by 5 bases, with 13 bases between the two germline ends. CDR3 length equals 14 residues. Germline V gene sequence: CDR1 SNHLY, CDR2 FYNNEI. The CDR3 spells CASSDPGTRETQYF. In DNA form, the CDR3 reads TGTGCCAGCAGTGACCCAGGGACCAGGGAGACCCAGTACTTC.

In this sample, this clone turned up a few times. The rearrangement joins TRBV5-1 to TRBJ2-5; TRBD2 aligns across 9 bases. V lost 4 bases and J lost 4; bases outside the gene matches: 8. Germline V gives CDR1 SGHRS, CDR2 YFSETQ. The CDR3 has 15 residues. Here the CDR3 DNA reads TGCGCCAGCAGCAAGGGGGCGGGAGGGCCAGAGACCCAGTACTTC. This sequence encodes CASSKGAGGPETQYF.

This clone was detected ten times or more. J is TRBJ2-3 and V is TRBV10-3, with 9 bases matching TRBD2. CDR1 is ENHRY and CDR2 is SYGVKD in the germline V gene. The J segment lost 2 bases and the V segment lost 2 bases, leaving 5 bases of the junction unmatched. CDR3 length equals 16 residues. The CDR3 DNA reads TGTGCCATCAGTGAGGGGCTAGCGGGATCCACAGATACGCAGTATTTT. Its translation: CAISEGLAGSTDTQYF.

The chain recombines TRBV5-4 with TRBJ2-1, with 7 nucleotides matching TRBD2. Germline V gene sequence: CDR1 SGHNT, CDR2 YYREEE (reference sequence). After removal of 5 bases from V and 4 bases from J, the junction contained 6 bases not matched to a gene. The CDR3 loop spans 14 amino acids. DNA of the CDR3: TGTGCCAGCAGACGGAGCGGGGATTACAATGAGCAGTTCTTC. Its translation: CASRRSGDYNEQFF.

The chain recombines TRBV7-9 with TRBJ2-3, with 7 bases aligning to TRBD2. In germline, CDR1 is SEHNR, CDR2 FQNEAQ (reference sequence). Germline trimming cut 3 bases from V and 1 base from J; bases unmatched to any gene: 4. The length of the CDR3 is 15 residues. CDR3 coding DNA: TGTGCCAGCAGCTTTTATGCGGGAGGCACAGATACGCAGTATTTT. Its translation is CASSFYAGGTDTQYF.

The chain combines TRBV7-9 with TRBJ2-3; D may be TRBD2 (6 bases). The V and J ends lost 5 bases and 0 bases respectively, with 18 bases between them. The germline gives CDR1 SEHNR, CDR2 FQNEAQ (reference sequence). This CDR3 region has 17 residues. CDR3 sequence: CASSRNWQRASTDTQYF. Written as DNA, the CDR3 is TGTGCCAGCAGCCGAAACTGGCAGCGGGCTAGCACAGATACGCAGTATTTT.

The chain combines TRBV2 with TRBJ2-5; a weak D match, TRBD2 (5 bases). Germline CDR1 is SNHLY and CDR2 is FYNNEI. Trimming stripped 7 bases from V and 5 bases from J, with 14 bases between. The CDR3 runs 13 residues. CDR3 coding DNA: TGTGCCAGCACCGGACTGGCGCGGGAGACCCAGTACTTC. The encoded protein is CASTGLARETQYF.

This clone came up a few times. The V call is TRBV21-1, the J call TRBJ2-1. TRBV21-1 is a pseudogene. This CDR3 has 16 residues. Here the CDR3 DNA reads TGTGCCAGCAGCACCCCCCCGGTCTGGACCAACAATGAGCAGTTCTTC. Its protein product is CASSTPPVWTNNEQFF.

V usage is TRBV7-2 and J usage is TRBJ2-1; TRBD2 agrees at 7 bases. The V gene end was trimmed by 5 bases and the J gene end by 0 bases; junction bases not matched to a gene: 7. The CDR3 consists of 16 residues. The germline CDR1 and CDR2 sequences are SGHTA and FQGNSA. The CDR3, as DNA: TGTGCCAGCAGCAACCAAGCGGGGCTCTCCTACAATGAGCAGTTCTTC. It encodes CASSNQAGLSYNEQFF. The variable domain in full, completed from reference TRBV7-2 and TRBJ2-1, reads GAGVSQSPSNKVTEKGKDVELRCDPISGHTALYWYRQSLGQGLEFLIYFQGNSAPDKSGLPSDRFSAERTGGSVSTLTIQRTQQEDSAVYLCASSNQAGLSYNEQFFGPGTRLTVL.

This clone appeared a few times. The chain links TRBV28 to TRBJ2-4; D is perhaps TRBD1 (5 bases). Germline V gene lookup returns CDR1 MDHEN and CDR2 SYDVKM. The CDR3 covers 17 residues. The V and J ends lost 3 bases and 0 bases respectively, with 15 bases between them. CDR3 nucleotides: TGTGCCAGCAGTTTTGTGCTGGGCAGGGAAGCCAAAAACATTCAGTACTTC. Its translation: CASSFVLGREAKNIQYF.